One and the same sample provided the 8 T cell receptor beta chains below, sequenced in a study of blood T cell repertoires in COVID-19. Measured with immunoSEQ multiplex PCR; TCRdb has only the in-frame clones, and not every one. The sample carries about 200,000 clones, around 84% recorded once. The material sequenced was peripheral blood. These receptors originate from a human donor in a cohort sampled during active COVID-19.

The J gene is TRBJ2-7, the V gene TRBV10-3; TRBD2 is a possible D gene (7 bases). Trimming pared 6 bases from V and 6 bases from J, leaving 33 bases between. CDR1 is ENHRY and CDR2 is SYGVKD in the germline V gene. There are 19 residues in the CDR3. The CDR3, as DNA: TGTGCCATCAGCCCCCGAGGTATCGCTAGGGGGGGGATGGTGGGCGAGCAGTACTTC. Its protein product is CAISPRGIARGGMVGEQYF.

The J gene is TRBJ1-2, the V gene TRBV6-6; TRBD1 is a possible D gene (6 bases). CDR1 and CDR2 from the germline V gene are MNHNY and SVGAGI (reference sequence). The CDR3 runs to 14 residues. The V and J ends lost 1 base and 7 bases respectively, with 13 bases between them. DNA for the CDR3: TGTGCCAGCAGTTACTTTTGGGGGCAGAGTGGCTACACCTTC. As protein: CASSYFWGQSGYTF.

This chain uses TRBV4-1 with TRBJ2-5, with TRBD1 matching 7 bases. The CDR3 has 15 amino acids. CDR1 and CDR2 from the germline V gene are MGHRA and YSYEKL. The J segment lost 5 bases and the V segment lost 1 base, leaving 7 bases of the junction unmatched. The CDR3 bases are TGCGCCAGCAGCCAAGGAGGGGGCAGGGGGGAGACCCAGTACTTC. Translating it yields CASSQGGGRGETQYF.

This chain joins TRBV3-1 (or the pseudogene TRBV3-2) and TRBJ2-1; 8 bases are a match to TRBD2. This CDR3 is built from 16 residues. Germline V gene lookup returns CDR1 LGHDT and CDR2 YNNKEL (reference sequence). Trimming took 0 bases from V and 10 from J; bases not matched to a gene: 11. CDR3 sequence reads: CASSQEGTRSKLEQFF. The DNA of the CDR3 is TGTGCCAGCAGCCAAGAGGGGACTAGAAGTAAGTTGGAGCAGTTCTTC.

This chain joins TRBV7-2 and TRBJ1-2; D unclear. CDR3 length equals 15 residues. CDR1 is SGHTA and CDR2 is FQGNSA in the germline V gene. V lost 2 bases, J lost 0 bases, and 10 bases lay in between. The CDR3 loop reads CASSLLPGTNYGYTF. The CDR3 coding sequence is TGTGCCAGCAGCTTACTCCCAGGAACTAACTATGGCTACACCTTC.

V gene TRBV18 combines with J gene TRBJ1-1, with D possibly being TRBD1 (6 bases). This CDR3 region has 16 residues. V was pared by 2 bases and J by 4 bases, with 17 bases between. Germline CDR1 is KGHSH and CDR2 is LQKENI. CDR3 loop: CASSPDFAGEGTEAFF. The CDR3 DNA is TGTGCCAGCTCACCAGACTTTGCAGGGGAAGGCACTGAAGCTTTCTTT.

V and J are TRBV7-2 and TRBJ2-3; D gene uncertain. Germline V gene lookup returns CDR1 SGHTA and CDR2 FQGNSA. V was clipped by 1 base and J by 2 bases, with 7 bases between them. The CDR3 is made up of 14 amino acids. CDR3 residues: CASSLVGNTDTQYF. As DNA, the CDR3 is TGTGCCAGCAGCTTAGTTGGCAACACAGATACGCAGTATTTT.

In nucleotides, the CDR3 is TGTGCCAGCAGCCCTAGGTTGTGGGGGCTCTCCTACGAGCAGTACTTC. Its protein is CASSPRLWGLSYEQYF. The chain links TRBV7-8 to TRBJ2-7, with TRBD1 as a possible D gene (6 bases). CDR3 length: 16 residues. Germline V lookup: CDR1 SGHVS, CDR2 FQNEAQ. With 5 bases removed from V and 0 bases from J, the gap between germline ends came to 17 bases.